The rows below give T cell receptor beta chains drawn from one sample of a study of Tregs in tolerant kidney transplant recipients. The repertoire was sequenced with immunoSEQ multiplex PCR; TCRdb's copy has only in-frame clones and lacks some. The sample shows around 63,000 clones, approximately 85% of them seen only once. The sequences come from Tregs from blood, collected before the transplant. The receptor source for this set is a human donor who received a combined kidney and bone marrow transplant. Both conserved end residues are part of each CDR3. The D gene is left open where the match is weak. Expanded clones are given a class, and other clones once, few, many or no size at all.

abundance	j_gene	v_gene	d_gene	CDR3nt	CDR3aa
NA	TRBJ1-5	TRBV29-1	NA	TGCAGCGTTGCGGAGGGTCTGCTGGGCAATCAGCCCCAGCATTTT	CSVAEGLLGNQPQHF
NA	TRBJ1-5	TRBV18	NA	TGTGCCAGCACCCGGGATAGCAATCAGCCCCAGCATTTT	CASTRDSNQPQHF
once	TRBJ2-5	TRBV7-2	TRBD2	TGTGCCAGCAGCGCCACCTCTAGCGGGAGGGCCGCAGAGACCCAGTACTTC	CASSATSSGRAAETQYF
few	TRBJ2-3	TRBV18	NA	TGTGCCAGCTCACCTCTCGTCGGACCTAGCACAGATACGCAGTATTTT	CASSPLVGPSTDTQYF
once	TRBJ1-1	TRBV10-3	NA	TGTGCCATCAGCCCGGGTGGCACTGAAGCTTTCTTT	CAISPGGTEAFF
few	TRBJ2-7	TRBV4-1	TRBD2	TGCGCCAGCAGCCGAGCCAGCGGGGACCAAGCCTACGAGCAGTACTTC	CASSRASGDQAYEQYF
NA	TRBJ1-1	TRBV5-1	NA	TGCGCCAGCAGCTCAAGACAGTTGAACACTGAAGCTTTCTTT	CASSSRQLNTEAFF
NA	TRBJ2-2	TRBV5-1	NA	TGCGCCAGCAGTAATCTAAACAGAAACACCGGGGAGCTGTTTTTT	CASSNLNRNTGELFF
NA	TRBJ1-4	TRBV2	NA	TGTGCCAGCAGTGAAAGTGGTAGGGGGTGGGAAAAACTGTTTTTT	CASSESGRGWEKLFF
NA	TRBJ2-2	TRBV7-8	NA	TGTGCCAGCAGCTTATTAAGGGGTACCGGGGAGCTGTTTTTT	CASSLLRGTGELFF
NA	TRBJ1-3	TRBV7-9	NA	TGTGCCAGCAGCTCCCTGTACTCTGGAAACACCATATATTTT	CASSSLYSGNTIYF
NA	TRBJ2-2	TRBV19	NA	TGTGCCAGTAGTATAGTTAGGGGACTGAACACCGGGGAGCTGTTTTTT	CASSIVRGLNTGELFF
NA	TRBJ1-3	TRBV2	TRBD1	TGTGCCAGCAGCGGACAGGGTGGAATGCCCACCATATATTTT	CASSGQGGMPTIYF
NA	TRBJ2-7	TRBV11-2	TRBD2	TGTGCCAGCAGCCCGGAGCGGGGGAGGTTCTACGAGCAGTACTTC	CASSPERGRFYEQYF
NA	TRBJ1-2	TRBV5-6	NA	TGTGCCAGCAGCTTGGTCGGGGAAGGTGGCTACACCTTC	CASSLVGEGGYTF
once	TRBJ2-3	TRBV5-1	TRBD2	TGCGCCAGCAGCAATCCGGGACTAGCGGGAGTGCGTGCAGATACGCAGTATTTT	CASSNPGLAGVRADTQYF
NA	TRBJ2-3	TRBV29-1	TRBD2	TGCAGCGGGGGGGGACTAGTCGGGATCACAGATACGCAGTATTTT	CSGGGLVGITDTQYF
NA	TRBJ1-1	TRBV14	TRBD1	TGTGCCAGCAGCCGGGGCGTACAGGGGCGACCGAACACTGAAGCTTTCTTT	CASSRGVQGRPNTEAFF
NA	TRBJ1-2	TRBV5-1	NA	TGCGCCAGCAGCCCCGAAGGACGTAACTATGGCTACACCTTC	CASSPEGRNYGYTF
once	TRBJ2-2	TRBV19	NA	TGTGCCAGTAGCCCTAGTTTTCTTAGCCCCAAACCGGGCACCGGGGAGCTGTTTTTT	CASSPSFLSPKPGTGELFF
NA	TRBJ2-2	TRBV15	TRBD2	TGTGCCACCAGCAGATCCCTGGGACTAGCGGCCGGTAGGGAGCTGTTTTTT	CATSRSLGLAAGRELFF
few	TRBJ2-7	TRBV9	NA	TGTGCCAGCAGCGCGGGGCCGCAGCAGTACTTC	CASSAGPQQYF
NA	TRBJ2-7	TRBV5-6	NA	TGTGCCAGCAGCTTCGGTGGACCGCATCGTTCCTACGAGCAGTACTTC	CASSFGGPHRSYEQYF
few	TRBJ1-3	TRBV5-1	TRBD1	TGCGCCAGCAGCCTCTCGACAGGGAGTGGTGGAAACACCATATATTTT	CASSLSTGSGGNTIYF
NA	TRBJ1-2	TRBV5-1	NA	TGCGCCAGCAGTAGAGGTCCGGGCGGCTACACCTTC	CASSRGPGGYTF
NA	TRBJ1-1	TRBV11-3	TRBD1	TGTGCCAGCTGCCGGGACAGGGGGCATCAAGCTTTCTTT	CASCRDRGHQAFF
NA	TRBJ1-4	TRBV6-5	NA	TGTGCCAGCAGTTACGGAGGGAACGCTAATGAAAAACTGTTTTTT	CASSYGGNANEKLFF
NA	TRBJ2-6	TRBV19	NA	TGTGCCAGCCAGGGTCGAGGGGCCAACGTCCTGACTTTC	CASQGRGANVLTF
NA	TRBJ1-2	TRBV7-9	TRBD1	TGTGCCAGCAGCCAACTTAGTGGGACAGGGCCCTATGGCTACACCTTC	CASSQLSGTGPYGYTF
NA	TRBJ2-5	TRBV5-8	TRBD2	TGTGCCAGCAGCCCGAGGCGACTAGCGGGGGGGCCTTTTCGTAACCAGTACTTC	CASSPRRLAGGPFRNQYF
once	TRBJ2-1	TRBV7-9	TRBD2	TGTGCCAGCAGCTTCATTGTAGCGGGAGAACGCGGTGAGCAGTTCTTC	CASSFIVAGERGEQFF
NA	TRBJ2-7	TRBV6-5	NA	TGTGCCAGCAGTCAATCAGGGTCCGCCTACGAGCAGTACTTC	CASSQSGSAYEQYF
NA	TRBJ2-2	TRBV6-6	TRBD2	TGTGCCAGCAGTGGGACTAGTAACCACACCGGGGAGCTGTTTTTT	CASSGTSNHTGELFF
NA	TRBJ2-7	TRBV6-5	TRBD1	TGTGCCAGCAGAAGGAGCGGACAGGGGACCTACGAGCAGTACTTC	CASRRSGQGTYEQYF
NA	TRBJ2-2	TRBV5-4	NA	TGTGCCAGCAGCCCCGGGACCCGGAACACCGGGGAGCTGTTTTTT	CASSPGTRNTGELFF
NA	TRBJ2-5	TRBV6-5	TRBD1	TGTGCCAGCAGTCCACAGGGGTTGGGGGAGCAGTACTTC	CASSPQGLGEQYF
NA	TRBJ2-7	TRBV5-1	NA	TGCGCCAGCAGCTTGGATTCCGGTGGGCCTTATAACGAGCAGTACTTC	CASSLDSGGPYNEQYF
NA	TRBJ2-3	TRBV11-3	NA	TGTGCCAGCAGCTTAGGGAGTGGACCAGATACGCAGTATTTT	CASSLGSGPDTQYF
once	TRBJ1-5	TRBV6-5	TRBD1	TGTGCCAGCAGCTCTCACGGACAGGGCGATCAGCCCCAGCATTTT	CASSSHGQGDQPQHF
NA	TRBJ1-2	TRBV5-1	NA	TGCGCCAGCAGCTTGGATAGGGCAGGCTATGGCTACACCTTC	CASSLDRAGYGYTF
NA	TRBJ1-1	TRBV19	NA	TGTGCCAGTAGGGGCCGGGGGGACACTGAAGCTTTCTTT	CASRGRGDTEAFF